A single sample gave rise to the 31 T cell receptor beta chains below, sequenced in a study of control samples from healthy donors and cancer patients. Using immunoSEQ multiplex PCR, the repertoire was profiled, and TCRdb retains in-frame clones only, with some absent. The sample gives 150,000 to 200,000 clones, roughly 91% of which show up once; around 1.5% is in the top ten. The sample was blood. The origin of the receptors is a woman aged 30 to 39 in good health.

The rearrangement joins TRBV3-1 (or the pseudogene TRBV3-2) to TRBJ2-2; 7 nucleotides agree with TRBD2. Germline assignment: CDR1 LGHDT and CDR2 YNNKEL (reference sequence). The CDR3 consists of 15 residues. With 4 bases clipped from V and 1 base from J, the junction kept 3 bases outside the gene matches. This chain's CDR3 is CASSPLAGNTGELFF. CDR3 sequence (DNA): TGTGCCAGCAGCCCCTTAGCGGGGAACACCGGGGAGCTGTTTTTT.

The J gene is TRBJ2-3, the V gene TRBV5-1; possibly TRBD2 for D (6 bases). CDR3 size: 13 residues. V was clipped by 2 bases and J by 4 bases, with 8 bases between them. Germline CDR1 is SGHRS and CDR2 is YFSETQ. CDR3 residues: CASSFGGADTQYF. The CDR3 DNA reads TGCGCCAGCAGCTTTGGAGGGGCAGATACGCAGTATTTT.

This clone has just one count. The chain is built from TRBV7-6 and TRBJ1-1; no clear D gene. CDR1 is SGHVS and CDR2 is FNYEAQ in the germline V gene. CDR3 size: 15 residues. Trimming left V 2 bases short and J 2 bases short, with 12 bases between. CDR3: CASSLHWPGNTEAFF. The CDR3 bases are TGTGCCAGCAGCTTACACTGGCCTGGAAACACTGAAGCTTTCTTT.

V usage is TRBV10-1 and J usage is TRBJ1-4; TRBD1 is a possible D gene (6 bases). Trimming shortened V by 0 bases and J by 6 bases, and 11 bases separated the two germline ends. The CDR3 totals 15 residues. CDR1 and CDR2 (germline): WNHNN, SYGVQD (reference sequence). The chain's CDR3 is CASSESAGAYEKLFF. The CDR3 DNA sequence: TGCGCCAGCAGTGAGTCGGCAGGGGCGTATGAAAAACTGTTTTTT.

V gene TRBV6-6 combines with J gene TRBJ2-3; 10 positions match TRBD2. Germline CDR1 and CDR2: MNHNY and SVGAGI (reference sequence). The CDR3 length is 16 residues. After removal of 4 bases from V and 1 base from J, the junction contained 5 bases not matched to a gene. The CDR3 here is CASSSTGTSGTDTQYF. DNA for the CDR3: TGTGCCAGCAGTTCAACCGGGACTAGCGGCACAGATACGCAGTATTTT.

The V and J genes are TRBV4-3 and TRBJ2-5; D is undetermined. The germline V and J ends were trimmed by 0 bases and 3 bases, with 5 bases remaining between them. Germline V lookup: CDR1 LGHNA, CDR2 YSLEER. The CDR3 has 13 residues. CDR3 coding DNA: TGCGCCAGCAGCCAAGACCTCGAAGAGACCCAGTACTTC. Amino acid sequence: CASSQDLEETQYF.

The chain has TRBV2 and TRBJ2-5; TRBD2 agrees at 14 bases. Looked up from germline, CDR1 is SNHLY and CDR2 is FYNNEI. V dropped 6 bases and J dropped 4; count of bases not matched to a gene: 7. The CDR3 sequence is 16 residues long. The CDR3 region is CASRAGGTSGRETQYF. DNA of the CDR3: TGTGCCAGCAGAGCTGGCGGGACTAGCGGGAGAGAGACCCAGTACTTC.

The chain's CDR3 is CASSPSGVSSYNEQFF. DNA of the CDR3: TGCGCCAGCAGCCCGTCAGGGGTCAGCTCCTACAATGAGCAGTTCTTC. This chain links TRBV4-3 with TRBJ2-1, with D tentatively TRBD1 (6 bases). Germline lookup yields CDR1 LGHNA and CDR2 YSLEER. CDR3 length: 16 amino acids. V lost 4 bases, J lost 0 bases, and 13 bases lay in between.

For this clone: In the same sample, other DNA sequences code for this CDR3. V usage is TRBV7-3 and J usage is TRBJ2-1; 14 bases match TRBD2. The V gene's germline CDR1 is SGHTA and CDR2 FQGTGA. CDR3 length equals 16 residues. J was trimmed by 4 bases and V by 5 bases; bases with no gene match: 4. In DNA form, the CDR3 reads TGTGCCAGCAGCCCCGGGACTAGCGGGAGTTACAATGAGCAGTTCTTC. Translation gives CASSPGTSGSYNEQFF. Looking up the rest from reference TRBV7-3 and TRBJ2-1 gives the full variable domain: GAGVSQTPSNKVTEKGKYVELRCDPISGHTALYWYRQSLGQGPEFLIYFQGTGAADDSGLPNDRFFAVRPEGSVSTLKIQRTERGDSAVYLCASSPGTSGSYNEQFFGPGTRLTVL.

The rearrangement links TRBV14 to TRBJ1-2; no reliable D call. The CDR3 is made up of 14 amino acids. Trimming removed 0 bases at V and 4 bases at J, with 9 bases between. The germline V gene has CDR1 SGHDN and CDR2 FVKESK. The CDR3 loop reads CASSQDLLTYGYTF. The CDR3 DNA sequence: TGTGCCAGCAGCCAAGATTTGCTTACCTATGGCTACACCTTC.

The sample holds one count of this clone. This chain uses TRBV5-1 with TRBJ1-2; D is possibly TRBD1 (6 bases). CDR3 length: 13 amino acids. Deletions cut 0 bases from V and 8 bases from J, with 11 bases between. Germline-derived CDR1 and CDR2 are SGHRS and YFSETQ. CDR3 region: CASSLDRVGGYTF. The CDR3 DNA follows: TGCGCCAGCAGCTTGGACAGGGTGGGAGGCTACACCTTC.

The chain has TRBV12-3 or TRBV12-4 and TRBJ1-2, with D possibly being TRBD1 (5 bases). This CDR3 spans 11 amino acids. V dropped 5 bases and J dropped 8 bases, with 9 bases sitting between them. The CDR3 DNA reads as TGTGCCAGCAGTCGAAAGGGGGGCTACACCTTC. Protein product: CASSRKGGYTF.

The chain has TRBV19 and TRBJ2-3; TRBD2 agrees at 14 bases. V lost 7 bases to trimming and J lost 7 bases; unmatched junction nucleotides: 10. Germline assignment: CDR1 LNHDA and CDR2 SQIVND (reference sequence). The CDR3 length is 16 residues. Here the CDR3 reads CASTGTGLAGGYTQYF. The DNA for the CDR3 is TGTGCCAGTACCGGGACAGGACTAGCGGGAGGTTATACGCAGTATTTT.

The V gene is TRBV19, the J gene TRBJ1-3, with D perhaps matching TRBD1 (5 bases). This CDR3 region has 14 residues. V lost 4 bases, J lost 1 base, and 8 bases lay in between. From germline, CDR1 is LNHDA and CDR2 SQIVND (reference sequence). The CDR3 nucleotides read TGTGCCAGTAGTACGGCAGGGTCTGGAAACACCATATATTTT. Its protein product is CASSTAGSGNTIYF.

This clone was seen once. The genes are TRBV6-2 or TRBV6-3 and TRBJ1-5; D unclear. Trimming pared 2 bases from V and 2 bases from J, leaving 7 bases between. The germline gives CDR1 MNHEY, CDR2 SVGEGT. The CDR3 is 14 residues long. The CDR3 DNA sequence: TGTGCCAGCAGTTACACTGGGCGCAATCAGCCCCAGCATTTT. Protein sequence: CASSYTGRNQPQHF.

The chain links TRBV28 to TRBJ2-5; TRBD1 might be the D (5 bases). This CDR3 spans 12 amino acids. The germline CDR1 and CDR2 sequences are MDHEN and SYDVKM. The germline V and J ends were trimmed by 6 bases and 5 bases, with 10 bases remaining between them. Written as DNA, the CDR3 is TGTGCCAGCAGGGACATAGGGGAGACCCAGTACTTC. Translation gives CASRDIGETQYF.

The chain uses TRBV19 and TRBJ2-7; a weak D match, TRBD2 (6 bases). The V and J ends lost 3 bases and 4 bases respectively, with 10 bases between them. Germline V gene data show CDR1 as LNHDA and CDR2 as SQIVND (reference sequence). The CDR3 is made up of 13 amino acids. The CDR3 region has the DNA TGTGCCAGTAGTATCCAGGGAGGTTACGAGCAGTACTTC. Translated, it gives CASSIQGGYEQYF.

This clone was seen more than once but under ten times. The chain employs TRBV4-2 and TRBJ2-2; unclear D gene. Per germline, CDR1 LGHNA and CDR2 YNFKEQ. With 0 bases removed from V and 7 bases from J, the gap between germline ends came to 9 bases. The CDR3 is 14 residues long. CDR3 nucleotide sequence: TGTGCCAGCAGCCAAGATTGGGTGGGCGGGGAGCTGTTTTTT. It yields the protein CASSQDWVGGELFF.

The chain couples TRBV11-2 to TRBJ2-2; 9 nucleotides line up with TRBD2. Germline-derived CDR1 and CDR2 are SGHAT and FQNNGV. This CDR3 is built from 16 residues. V shed 5 bases and J 1 base; nucleotides not matched to a gene: 5. The CDR3 here is CASSPGLAKNTGELFF. In DNA form, the CDR3 reads TGTGCCAGCAGCCCCGGACTAGCGAAGAACACCGGGGAGCTGTTTTTT.

The V and J genes are TRBV2 and TRBJ2-2; no clear D gene. The germline V and J ends were trimmed by 7 bases and 5 bases, with 5 bases remaining between them. The CDR3 is 11 amino acids. Germline values: CDR1 SNHLY, CDR2 FYNNEI. The CDR3 DNA follows: TGTGCCAGCACTGGGACCGGGGAGCTGTTTTTT. Amino acid sequence: CASTGTGELFF. The full variable domain, with the rest looked up from reference TRBV2 and TRBJ2-2, is EPEVTQTPSHQVTQMGQEVILRCVPISNHLYFYWYRQILGQKVEFLVSFYNNEISEKSEIFDDQFSVERPDGSNFTLKIRSTKLEDSAMYFCASTGTGELFFGEGSRLTVL.

The chain links TRBV2 to TRBJ2-1; D call uncertain. Per germline, CDR1 SNHLY and CDR2 FYNNEI. V was pared by 1 base and J by 5 bases, with 6 bases between. This CDR3 is built from 13 residues. CDR3: CASSEGRDNEQFF. CDR3 sequence (DNA): TGTGCCAGCAGTGAAGGTCGGGACAATGAGCAGTTCTTC.

This clone appeared a single time. CDR3 region: CASVRDGFTDTQYF. CDR3 nucleotides: TGTGCCAGCGTTCGGGATGGGTTCACAGATACGCAGTATTTT. V gene TRBV11-3 combines with J gene TRBJ2-3, with a possible D match to TRBD2 (5 bases). V gave up 8 bases and J gave up 2 bases, with 14 bases separating them. Looked up from germline, CDR1 is SGHNT and CDR2 is YENEEA. The CDR3 totals 14 residues. The full variable domain, with the rest looked up from reference TRBV11-3 and TRBJ2-3, is EAGVVQSPRYKIIEKKQPVAFWCNPISGHNTLYWYLQNLGQGPELLIRYENEEAVDDSQLPKDRFSAERLKGVDSTLKIQPAELGDSAVYLCASVRDGFTDTQYFGPGTRLTVL.

This clone has just one count. The V gene is TRBV6-1, the J gene TRBJ1-2; 8 bases fit TRBD1. The CDR3 consists of 16 residues. In germline, CDR1 is MNHNS, CDR2 SASEGT. Germline trimming cut 2 bases from V and 3 bases from J; bases unmatched to any gene: 8. The DNA of the CDR3 is TGTGCCAGCAGTGAATTGGGGGGACAGGCATACTATGGCTACACCTTC. Encoded protein: CASSELGGQAYYGYTF.

This chain uses TRBV15 with TRBJ1-5; D might be TRBD1 (5 bases). Between the trimmed V and J ends, which lost 4 bases and 0 bases, there was a span of 10 bases. CDR3 length equals 15 residues. CDR1 and CDR2 from the germline V gene are LNHNV and YYDKDF (reference sequence). The CDR3 spells CATSMDTFSNQPQHF. For the CDR3, the DNA is TGTGCCACCAGCATGGACACCTTTAGCAATCAGCCCCAGCATTTT.

The rearrangement uses TRBV5-1 and TRBJ2-3, with unresolved D. Germline V gene data show CDR1 as SGHRS and CDR2 as YFSETQ. The CDR3 is 12 amino acids. The V end was cut by 0 bases, the J end by 6 bases, with 5 bases between. The CDR3 sequence: CASSLGRDTQYF. Here the CDR3 DNA reads TGCGCCAGCAGCTTGGGGCGGGATACGCAGTATTTT.

The chain links TRBV2 to TRBJ2-3, with 9 bases that match TRBD2. The CDR3 contains 14 residues. The V gene's germline CDR1 is SNHLY and CDR2 FYNNEI. The V and J ends lost 7 bases and 4 bases, in that order; junction bases with no gene match: 6. The CDR3 nucleotides read TGTGCCAGCACCCTCCGCGGGGGGGCAGATACGCAGTATTTT. Translation: CASTLRGGADTQYF.

The genes are TRBV7-9 and TRBJ1-5; 7 bases agree with TRBD1. The J segment lost 4 bases and the V segment lost 1 base, leaving 1 base of the junction unmatched. The CDR3 is 14 residues long. Germline CDR1 and CDR2: SEHNR and FQNEAQ (reference sequence). For the CDR3, the DNA is TGTGCCAGCAGCTTAGGGGGACAGAATCAGCCCCAGCATTTT. Its protein is CASSLGGQNQPQHF.

This chain connects TRBV6-1 to TRBJ2-7; maybe TRBD2 (6 bases). CDR1 MNHNS and CDR2 SASEGT come from the germline V gene. Deletions cut 0 bases from V and 3 bases from J, with 12 bases between. The CDR3 covers 15 residues. The CDR3, as DNA: TGTGCCAGCAGTGAAGCTAGCGGAGGTAGCTACGAGCAGTACTTC. It specifies CASSEASGGSYEQYF.

This clone has just one count. The V gene is TRBV6-2 or TRBV6-3, the J gene TRBJ2-5, with TRBD2 identical over 15 bases. Per germline, CDR1 MNHEY and CDR2 SVGEGT. The CDR3 loop spans 16 amino acids. J gave up 6 bases and V 4 bases, and 6 bases lay outside the gene matches. The CDR3 reads CASSSPGTSGRKTQYF. CDR3 DNA: TGTGCCAGCAGTTCCCCAGGGACTAGCGGGAGGAAGACCCAGTACTTC.

The genes are TRBV12-5 and TRBJ2-1; 14 nucleotides align to TRBD2. The CDR3 totals 15 residues. J gave up 8 bases and V 0 bases, and 0 bases lay outside the gene matches. Germline V gene lookup returns CDR1 LGHNT and CDR2 FRNRAP. CDR3 coding DNA: TGTGCTAGTGGTTTGGTGACTAGCGGGAGGGATGAGCAGTTCTTC. This gives the protein CASGLVTSGRDEQFF.

V is TRBV28 and J is TRBJ1-3; D is uncertain. Germline CDR1 MDHEN, CDR2 SYDVKM. V gave up 2 bases and J gave up 0 bases, with 2 bases separating them. CDR3 length: 13 amino acids. The CDR3 here is CASSLLSGNTIYF. In nucleotides, the CDR3 is TGTGCCAGCAGTTTACTCTCTGGAAACACCATATATTTT.